The T cell receptor (beta chain) under discussion was sequenced for a study of regulatory T cells in long-lasting Graves disease. Time point in this sample: newly diagnosed GD, antithyroid drugs for less than 3 months. The authors made the TCR library using RNA they extracted from PBMCs. V shed 4 bases and J 4 bases; nucleotides not matched to a gene: 7. The germline gives CDR1 SGHRS, CDR2 YFSETQ. This CDR3 is built from 15 residues. This clonotype was seen repeatedly, ten times or more. Combining iRepertoire HTBI primers with Arm-PCR of CDR3 regions, the authors built TCR beta libraries. One entry per CDR3 protein results from TCRdb running MiXCR on the multiplex PCR reads. This sample has roughly 380,000 distinct CDR3 sequences; approximately 15% occur once, and the top ten carry less than 35%. This sample was shared with a second study, whose subject was T cells in Graves' hyperthyroidism and ophthalmopathy.

V and J are TRBV5-1 and TRBJ2-1, with 8 bases identical to TRBD1. The TCR was taken from a man in his forties or fifties with Graves disease. The source material was peripheral blood mononuclear cells (PBMCs), sampled at new diagnosis, from a patient treated with antithyroid drugs. CDR3 amino acids: CASSRGTGDYNEQFF. The CDR3 nucleotides are TGCGCCAGCAGCCGAGGGACAGGAGATTACAATGAGCAGTTCTTC.